What follows describes a single TCR beta chain. No antigen is known for it. The recently defined diagnostic criteria for definite or probable disease were met by the Susac syndrome patients. RNA was extracted with the RNeasy kit, and a quantity of roughly 0.5 to 1 ug was reverse transcribed using random hexamers. Coverage of TCR beta CDR3 amplification by immunoSEQ multiplex PCR extended to 54 Vbeta and 13 Jbeta. MiXCR, run by TCRdb on the immunoSEQ multiplex PCR reads, gives a single entry per CDR3 protein. Counted here are approximately 77,000 distinct CDR3 sequences, approximately 94% occurring once; the ten biggest clones make up roughly 0.5%. The data derive from a study of CD8 T cells in Susac syndrome. Study results and limitations: The study recognized that the number of individuals in its TCR sequencing and HLA analysis was relatively small.

Germline V gene sequence: CDR1 SGHNT, CDR2 YENEEA. The ends lost 4 bases at V and 4 bases at J; junction bases unmatched: 4. This CDR3 has 14 residues. The chain carries TRBV11-3 and TRBJ2-5; 9 nucleotides agree with TRBD2. What was sequenced was CD4+ T cells from PBMCs. The TCR comes from a human donor with Susac syndrome. CDR3 residues: CASSSDSGGETQYF. The CDR3 nucleotides are TGTGCCAGCAGCTCCGATAGCGGGGGAGAGACCCAGTACTTC.